Reported below is one T cell receptor beta chain. The entry originates in a study of shared T cell receptors in the human thymus. Germline CDR1 and CDR2: MNHNS and SASEGT. Trimming removed 8 bases from V and 0 bases from J; junction bases left unmatched: 4. There are 14 residues in the CDR3. Here immunoSEQ multiplex PCR was the method, and the copy in TCRdb shows in-frame clones only, minus some. The repertoire holds some 660,000 clones, with about 89% as singletons. These records were also assigned to another study, of human thymus T cells. Turning to that study: Each of the donors was a healthy Finnish infant who was undergoing open corrective cardiac surgery for congenital heart defects. Thymic material originated from resections removed in the course of corrective heart surgery. Repertoires sampled from thymus and blood appeared biased in V and J gene usage. Overlap was high between thymic repertoires from unrelated individuals, as reported in related research.

The sequenced sample consisted of thymocytes. This TCR derives from a boy less than two years old with a congenital heart defect. The J gene is TRBJ1-3, the V gene TRBV6-1; 7 nucleotides agree with TRBD1. The CDR3 loop is CASDRAFSGNTIYF. In DNA, the CDR3 is TGTGCCAGCGACAGGGCCTTCTCTGGAAACACCATATATTTT.